This TCR beta chain was captured by sequencing in a study of identical twins. TCRdb reprocessed the 5' RACE reads via MiXCR and lists one record per CDR3 protein. The table records about 250,000 distinct CDR3 sequences, around 15% of them present only once. This clonotype was obtained from a woman aged 18-29 years in good health. The sample taken for sequencing was memory (CD45RO+) T cells sorted from blood.

CDR3 nucleotide sequence: TGTGCCAGCAGTTACGATCCGGGACAGGGGGGTCCCAATCAGCCCCAGCATTTT. Translating gives CASSYDPGQGGPNQPQHF. The chain uses TRBV6-2 or TRBV6-3 and TRBJ1-5, with 11 bases matching TRBD1. Unmatched junction bases numbered 9, after V lost 2 bases and J lost 3 bases. The CDR3 is 18 residues long. Looked up from germline, CDR1 is MNHEY and CDR2 is SVGEGT.